The 20 T cell receptor beta chains presented below share a single source sample, sequenced in a study of blood T cells in healthy people across ages. Alongside a J-beta primer mix, a sample-barcoded 5' primer served in a second PCR lasting roughly 7 to 11 cycles. TCRdb passed the 5' RACE reads through MiXCR, listing each CDR3 protein once. The table lists hundreds of thousands of distinct CDR3 sequences, roughly two fifths of them singletons. Specimen: blood. The receptors were gathered from a man aged 80 or over in good health.

This sequence joins TRBV29-1 and TRBJ1-1; D gene unclear. Looked up from germline, CDR1 is SQVTM and CDR2 is ANQGSEA. The CDR3 loop spans 15 amino acids. V was pared by 7 bases and J by 1 base, with 19 bases between. CDR3 in DNA: TGCAGCGGGTCGACCGCGGGCAGCCAGAACACTGAAGCTTTCTTT. It encodes CSGSTAGSQNTEAFF.

This sequence joins TRBV6-2 or TRBV6-3 and TRBJ2-7, with TRBD2 identical over 7 bases. The CDR3 length is 16 residues. V trimming: 4 bases; J trimming: 5 bases; junction bases outside the gene matches: 14. Germline CDR1 reads MNHEY; CDR2 reads SVGEGT. The CDR3, as DNA: TGTGCCAGCAGTTCGGGGATACTAGCGACGATCGACGAGCAGTACTTC. Translation: CASSSGILATIDEQYF.

The sample holds many counts of this clonotype. This chain joins TRBV9 and TRBJ2-1, with TRBD1 as a possible D gene (5 bases). The CDR3 is made up of 15 amino acids. Trimming removed 2 bases at V and 2 bases at J, with 11 bases between. The germline CDR1 and CDR2 sequences are SGDLS and YYNGEE. CDR3 in DNA: TGTGCCAGCAGCGTGTCAGGGATCGCCTACAATGAGCAGTTCTTC. Translation: CASSVSGIAYNEQFF.

V gene TRBV7-2 combines with J gene TRBJ2-1; a possible D gene is TRBD2 (6 bases). Germline V gene lookup returns CDR1 SGHTA and CDR2 FQGNSA. Between the trimmed V and J ends, which lost 5 bases and 13 bases, there was a span of 24 bases. The CDR3 is made up of 15 amino acids. The chain's CDR3 is CASSLREPPLETQFF. The CDR3 DNA reads as TGTGCCAGCAGCCTCCGGGAGCCCCCCTTAGAGACCCAGTTCTTC.

Points on this clonotype: Possible read error: a much larger clone is one base away. J is TRBJ2-1 and V is TRBV4-3, with D maybe TRBD1 (7 bases). Per germline, CDR1 LGHNA and CDR2 YSLEER. Trimming left V 1 base short and J 7 bases short, with 17 bases between. The CDR3 is 16 residues long. The CDR3 spells CASSQGAVRGANEQFF. In DNA, the CDR3 is TGCGCCAGCAGCCAAGGAGCAGTCAGGGGGGCGAATGAGCAGTTCTTC.

The rearrangement links TRBV3-1 to TRBJ1-4; possibly TRBD1 for D (5 bases). The CDR3 consists of 14 residues. Trimming cost V 2 bases and J 7 bases, with 11 bases left between them. The germline V gene encodes CDR1 LGHDT and CDR2 YNNKEL (reference sequence). The CDR3 coding sequence is TGTGCCAGCAGCCAAAAAGGGGCAAGTGAAAAACTGTTTTTT. Protein: CASSQKGASEKLFF.

This clonotype was counted only a few times. The DNA of the CDR3 is TGTGCCAGCAGTTTAGAAAGTACGGCTCAGTACTTC. It specifies CASSLESTAQYF. V and J are TRBV28 and TRBJ2-5; D is unresolved. The CDR3 sequence is 12 residues long. V was cut by 2 bases and J by 11 bases, with 12 bases left in between. Germline CDR1 reads MDHEN; CDR2 reads SYDVKM.

The rearrangement links TRBV4-2 to TRBJ2-7; a possible D gene is TRBD2 (6 bases). The germline gives CDR1 LGHNA, CDR2 YNFKEQ. CDR3 length equals 14 residues. Trimming left V 1 base short and J 3 bases short, with 10 bases between. DNA for the CDR3: TGTGCCAGCAGCCAAGTCCAGGGAGGCTACGAGCAGTACTTC. Its protein product is CASSQVQGGYEQYF.

The chain employs TRBV12-3 or TRBV12-4 and TRBJ2-7; no definite D call. V lost 6 bases to trimming and J lost 0 bases, with 9 bases between them. The CDR3 covers 13 residues. The CDR3 protein is CASRSQSSYEQYF. CDR3 sequence (DNA): TGTGCCAGCAGGAGTCAGAGCTCCTACGAGCAGTACTTC.

In this sample, this clonotype turned up a few times. V usage is TRBV7-3 and J usage is TRBJ2-3; 12 bases map to TRBD2. J lost 8 bases, V lost 0 bases, and 12 bases had no gene match. From germline, CDR1 is SGHTA and CDR2 FQGTGA. The CDR3 runs to 18 residues. The CDR3 sequence is CASSLTPGLAGGGGTQYF. DNA of the CDR3: TGTGCCAGCAGCTTAACCCCCGGCCTAGCGGGAGGGGGGGGTACGCAGTATTTT.

This clonotype is a singleton in its sample. V is TRBV6-2 or TRBV6-3 and J is TRBJ2-7, with 9 bases identical to TRBD1. Germline loops: CDR1 MNHEY, CDR2 SVGEGT. The length of the CDR3 is 14 residues. V shed 6 bases and J 3 bases; nucleotides not matched to a gene: 6. The CDR3 loop is CASRVQGAIYEQYF. CDR3 DNA: TGTGCCAGCAGGGTACAGGGGGCGATCTACGAGCAGTACTTC.

The CDR3 DNA reads TGTGCCTGGATCTCCCCAGGCCGATGGGGGGGTGGCTACACCTTC. This encodes CAWISPGRWGGGYTF. This rearrangement joins TRBV30 to TRBJ1-2; D might be TRBD1 (5 bases). Trimming removed 4 bases from V and 7 bases from J, with 22 bases in between. CDR1 and CDR2 from the germline V gene are GTSNPN and SVGIG (reference sequence). The CDR3 contains 15 residues. Together with reference TRBV30 and TRBJ1-2, the CDR3 gives the full variable domain: SQTIHQWPATLVQPVGSPLSLECTVEGTSNPNLYWYRQAAGRGLQLLFYSVGIGQISSEVPQNLSASRPQDRQFILSSKKLLLSDSGFYLCAWISPGRWGGGYTFGSGTRLTVV.

This clonotype has more than one count but fewer than ten. V and J are TRBV11-2 and TRBJ2-7; 10 bases are a match to TRBD2. The germline gives CDR1 SGHAT, CDR2 FQNNGV. Unmatched junction bases numbered 8, after V lost 1 base and J lost 5 bases. CDR3 length: 16 amino acids. The CDR3 nucleotides are TGTGCCAGCAGCTTAGCGGGGCTAGCGGGGGACCACGAGCAGTACTTC. This codes for CASSLAGLAGDHEQYF.

V and J are TRBV6-2 or TRBV6-3 and TRBJ2-5; the D gene could be TRBD1 or TRBD2 (5 bases each). Germline lookup yields CDR1 MNHEY and CDR2 SVGEGT. Trimming pared 6 bases from V and 9 bases from J, leaving 23 bases between. This CDR3 is built from 15 residues. This CDR3 is CASRSGGASNQPQYF. CDR3 DNA sequence: TGTGCCAGCAGATCCGGTGGGGCTAGCAATCAGCCCCAGTACTTC.

As concerns this clonotype: The junction departs from the called germline gene at one end, perhaps through a read error. The chain recombines TRBV7-2 with TRBJ2-5, with D tentatively TRBD1 or TRBD2 (5 bases each). Germline V CDR1 and CDR2: SGHTA, FQGNSA. The length of the CDR3 is 13 residues. CDR3 residues: CARSSRLRGEQYF. Written as DNA, the CDR3 is TGTGCCCGCAGCTCACGACTAAGGGGTGAGCAGTACTTC.

This clonotype was observed many times. The rearrangement links TRBV5-6 to TRBJ2-4; D may be TRBD1 or TRBD2 (5 bases each). This CDR3 has 13 residues. CDR1 SGHDT and CDR2 YYEEEE come from the germline V gene. Trimming pared 4 bases from V and 7 bases from J, leaving 12 bases between. CDR3 nucleotides: TGTGCCAGCAGCAGACGGGACGGGAACATTCAGTACTTC. This encodes CASSRRDGNIQYF.

This clonotype appeared many times. The CDR3 loop is CASSQDPGDEQFF. The CDR3 region has the DNA TGCGCCAGCAGCCAAGATCCCGGGGATGAGCAGTTCTTC. This chain uses TRBV4-3 with TRBJ2-1, with D perhaps TRBD2 (5 bases). V lost 0 bases to trimming and J lost 8 bases, with 8 bases between them. The CDR3 length is 13 residues. The germline V gene encodes CDR1 LGHNA and CDR2 YSLEER.

The V call is TRBV29-1, the J call TRBJ2-1, with D perhaps matching TRBD2 (5 bases). Germline V gene sequence: CDR1 SQVTM, CDR2 ANQGSEA. V gave up 3 bases and J gave up 4 bases, with 10 bases separating them. This CDR3 region has 13 residues. The CDR3 region has the DNA TGCAGCGTTGATCTAGCTAGGTACAATGAGCAGTTCTTC. Protein: CSVDLARYNEQFF.

The table lists this clonotype with a few counts. The chain employs TRBV10-2 and TRBJ2-7; D is uncertain. The germline V gene has CDR1 WSHSY and CDR2 SAAADI. The CDR3 has 14 residues. Between the trimmed V and J ends, which lost 9 bases and 0 bases, there was a span of 15 bases. The CDR3 bases are TGCGCCAGTCACCACAGTCCCAGCTCCTACGAGCAGTACTTC. As protein: CASHHSPSSYEQYF.

The chain has TRBV7-2 and TRBJ2-7; D is perhaps TRBD1 (6 bases). The germline CDR1 and CDR2 sequences are SGHTA and FQGNSA. This CDR3 region has 15 residues. V was cut by 1 base and J by 3 bases, with 13 bases left in between. The CDR3 region is CASSLDTGFSYEQYF. The CDR3 coding sequence is TGTGCCAGCAGCTTAGACACAGGGTTTAGCTACGAGCAGTACTTC.